These T cell receptor beta chains were read from a single sample in a study of T cells after yellow fever vaccination. Each CDR3 protein is one row after TCRdb ran MiXCR on the 5' RACE reads. The sample holds around 140,000 distinct CDR3 sequences, about 7% seen once. Source: CD4+ T cells sorted from PBMCs, taken 10 days after the yellow fever booster vaccination. The origin of the receptors is a man younger than 40 who received the YFV17D yellow fever vaccine. The conserved cysteine and the conserved F or W are not part of the CDR3 here. Where a row states a size, it is once, few, many or the class of an expanded clone; other rows omit it.

size,V,CDR3
many,TRBV18,ASSPPGQLYEQY
many,TRBV7-2,ASSLQGFEQY
many,TRBV4-2,ASSQAWEDSYNEQF
many,TRBV29-1,SALSREDTQY
many,TRBV20-1,SAFRPGGDEQF
many,TRBV20-1,SARGRGPIGLNRGTQY
many,TRBV12-3/TRBV12-4,ASSLDRAAPLH
many,TRBV20-1,SARSGGSSDTQY
many,TRBV2,ASSGTGTPYGYT
many,TRBV12-3/TRBV12-4,ASGIAVNEQF
many,TRBV12-3/TRBV12-4,ASSLRGLRTDTQY
many,TRBV7-2,ASSLPSYNEQF
many,TRBV10-3,AISESPPTSVKRDTQY
many,TRBV18,ASSPQSEFGYT
many,TRBV7-9,ASSFTSGGTGELF
few,TRBV7-2,ASRRQDSGANVLT
many,TRBV29-1,SAGTEYEQY
.,TRBV12-3/TRBV12-4,ASSPTRPRQY
many,TRBV4-2,ASSQDQAGAYTIY
many,TRBV20-1,SARVRGTGELF
many,TRBV5-8,ASSLAAHNSPLH
many,TRBV7-9,ASSTGTVINIQY
many,TRBV28,ASSYRLAGGLGNIQY
many,TRBV25-1,ASRVSERVGGELF
many,TRBV7-2,ASSSNVGNQPQH
many,TRBV5-1,ASSPNNAGLAFYEQY
.,TRBV3-1,ASSHPRGTSGRIHEQY
many,TRBV18,ASSRTNGNTEAF
many,TRBV12-3/TRBV12-4,ASSSQVRLGEQF